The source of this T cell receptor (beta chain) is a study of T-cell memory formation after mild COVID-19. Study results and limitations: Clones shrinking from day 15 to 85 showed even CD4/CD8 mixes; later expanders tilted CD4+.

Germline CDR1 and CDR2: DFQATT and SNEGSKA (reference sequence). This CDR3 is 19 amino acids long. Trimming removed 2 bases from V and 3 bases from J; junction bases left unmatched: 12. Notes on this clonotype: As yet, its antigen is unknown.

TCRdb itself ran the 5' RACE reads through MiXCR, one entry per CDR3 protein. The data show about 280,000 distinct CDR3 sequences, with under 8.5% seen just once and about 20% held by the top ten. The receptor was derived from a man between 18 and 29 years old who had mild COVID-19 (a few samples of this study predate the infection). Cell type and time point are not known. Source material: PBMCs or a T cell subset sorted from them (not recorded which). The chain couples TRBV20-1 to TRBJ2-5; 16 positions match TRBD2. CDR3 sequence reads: CSARTHSGTSGGVEETQYF. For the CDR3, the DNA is TGCAGTGCTAGAACCCACTCCGGGACTAGCGGGGGGGTAGAAGAGACCCAGTACTTC.